This TCR beta chain was identified during a study of neurological immune-mediated disorders. General study results and limits: HTLV-1-associated myelopathy had the most TCR clonal expansion, whereas multiple sclerosis had the least (lower than in healthy controls).

Synthesis of cDNA was carried out by template-switch 5'RACE. The reaction used 10-nucleotide random UMIs. Per sequencing run, 15-18 subjects together gave over 180 million TCR-beta sequences. Via MiXCR, TCRdb re-called the 5' RACE reads, giving one row per CDR3 protein. There are 20,000 to 30,000 distinct CDR3 sequences in the sample; less than 15% occur only once, and 4.5% to 5.5% lies in the top ten. This clonotype has at least ten counts. Its antigen remains unknown. Time point given: technical triplicate 1. The sorted libraries involved the use of more than 950,000 CD4+ or CD8+ T cells. J was trimmed by 2 bases and V by 5 bases; bases with no gene match: 5. The CDR3 loop spans 16 amino acids. The germline CDR1 and CDR2 sequences are KGHDR and SFDVKD.

V gene TRBV24-1 combines with J gene TRBJ2-3; 11 nucleotides agree with TRBD2. This receptor was obtained from a female donor with HTLV-1-associated myelopathy (HAM/TSP). The sequenced sample consisted of CD4+ T cells from blood. The CDR3 spells CATSGTSGRITDTQYF. The CDR3 coding sequence is TGTGCCACCAGTGGTACTAGCGGGAGAATCACAGATACGCAGTATTTT.